These 21 T cell receptor beta chains were sequenced from one sample in a study of blood T cell repertoires in COVID-19. Using immunoSEQ multiplex PCR, the repertoire was profiled, and TCRdb retains in-frame clones only, with some absent. Of some 460,000 clones in the sample, 75% to 90% are singletons; the top ten hold under 0.75%. The sequencing sample was made of PBMCs or T cells enriched from blood (not recorded which). Receptors originate from a woman under 30 who had recovered from COVID-19.

The rearrangement uses TRBV5-6 and TRBJ2-1, with TRBD2 matching 12 bases. Germline CDR1 reads SGHDT; CDR2 reads YYEEEE. This CDR3 comprises 16 residues. V lost 1 base and J lost 4; bases outside the gene matches: 3. For the CDR3, the DNA is TGTGCCAGCAGCTTGTGGCTAGCGGGGGGGTACAATGAGCAGTTCTTC. Protein product: CASSLWLAGGYNEQFF.

The DNA of the CDR3 is TGTGCCAGCAGCTTTGGCGGATCTGAAGCTTTCTTT. Protein: CASSFGGSEAFF. J is TRBJ1-1 and V is TRBV5-6; no clear D. The V gene's germline CDR1 is SGHDT and CDR2 YYEEEE. V was pared by 2 bases and J by 6 bases, with 8 bases between. This CDR3 is built from 12 residues.

The rearrangement joins TRBV7-8 to TRBJ1-6, with TRBD1 matching 8 bases. The CDR3 spans 16 residues. From germline, CDR1 is SGHVS and CDR2 FQNEAQ. With V trimmed by 5 bases and J by 9 bases, 12 bases remained unmatched. The CDR3 sequence is CASSPHSTGAGSPLHF. As DNA, the CDR3 is TGTGCCAGCAGCCCCCACTCGACAGGGGCGGGTTCACCCCTCCACTTT. The whole variable domain, remainder taken from reference TRBV7-8 and TRBJ1-6, is GAGVSQSPRYKVAKRGQDVALRCDPISGHVSLFWYQQALGQGPEFLTYFQNEAQLDKSGLPSDRFFAERPEGSVSTLKIQRTQQEDSAVYLCASSPHSTGAGSPLHFGNGTRLTVT.

This sequence joins TRBV5-5 and TRBJ1-2; no reliable D call. V lost 4 bases and J 4 bases, leaving 17 bases between the germline ends. The CDR3 is 15 residues long. Germline V CDR1 and CDR2: SGHKS, YYEKEE (reference sequence). CDR3 nucleotide sequence: TGTGCCAGCAGCCTGAGGGTCGGAGTAGGCTATGGCTACACCTTC. It codes for CASSLRVGVGYGYTF.

The rearrangement links TRBV5-1 to TRBJ2-1, with D maybe TRBD1 (6 bases). The CDR3 contains 13 residues. The germline V gene encodes CDR1 SGHRS and CDR2 YFSETQ. V lost 3 bases and J lost 10, with 14 bases in between. The CDR3 DNA sequence: TGCGCCAGCAGCTCCACAGGGCAGGGGGAGCAGTTCTTC. It is translated as CASSSTGQGEQFF.

The chain has TRBV7-2 and TRBJ2-3; possible D gene TRBD1, 6 bases. Between the trimmed V and J ends, which lost 5 bases and 10 bases, there was a span of 13 bases. CDR1 is SGHTA and CDR2 is FQGNSA in the germline V gene. CDR3 length: 12 residues. CDR3 in DNA: TGTGCCAGCAGCCCTCAGGGGAGTGCGCAGTATTTT. As protein: CASSPQGSAQYF.

The chain joins TRBV7-2 to TRBJ1-1; possibly TRBD1 for D (6 bases). Germline loops: CDR1 SGHTA, CDR2 FQGNSA. The CDR3 loop spans 15 amino acids. The V and J ends lost 2 bases and 8 bases respectively, with 18 bases between them. CDR3 nucleotides: TGTGCCAGCAGCTTATATCAGGGGTCTTCAAACGAAGCTTTCTTT. Residues: CASSLYQGSSNEAFF. Combining the CDR3 with reference TRBV7-2 and TRBJ1-1 gives the whole variable domain GAGVSQSPSNKVTEKGKDVELRCDPISGHTALYWYRQSLGQGLEFLIYFQGNSAPDKSGLPSDRFSAERTGGSVSTLTIQRTQQEDSAVYLCASSLYQGSSNEAFFGQGTRLTVV.

CDR3 nucleotides: TGTGCCAGCAACCAACTAGGGAGGCCCCAGCATTTT. Protein sequence: CASNQLGRPQHF. This chain connects TRBV28 to TRBJ1-5; D remains ambiguous. Germline V gives CDR1 MDHEN, CDR2 SYDVKM. V shed 7 bases and J shed 9 bases, with 13 bases lying between them. CDR3 size: 12 residues.

V gene TRBV5-1 combines with J gene TRBJ2-3; 10 bases match TRBD2. With 1 base clipped from V and 4 bases from J, the junction kept 3 bases outside the gene matches. The CDR3 spans 15 residues. CDR1 and CDR2 (germline): SGHRS, YFSETQ. The CDR3 coding sequence is TGCGCCAGCAGCTTGTCGAGCGGGGGGGCAGATACGCAGTATTTT. It is translated as CASSLSSGGADTQYF.

The chain has TRBV5-6 and TRBJ1-1, with TRBD1 matching over 11 bases. CDR3 length: 14 residues. V lost 4 bases to trimming and J lost 5 bases; unmatched junction nucleotides: 4. The germline V gene has CDR1 SGHDT and CDR2 YYEEEE. As DNA, the CDR3 is TGTGCCAGCAGCGGGACAGGGGGAAATACTGAAGCTTTCTTT. Its translation is CASSGTGGNTEAFF.

The chain combines TRBV5-4 with TRBJ2-3; a possible D gene is TRBD1 (6 bases). The germline CDR1 and CDR2 sequences are SGHNT and YYREEE (reference sequence). The ends were cut back, 4 bases at V and 2 bases at J, with 11 bases in the middle. The CDR3 runs to 14 residues. CDR3 sequence reads: CASSAQGITDTQYF. The CDR3, as DNA: TGTGCCAGCAGCGCACAGGGTATCACAGATACGCAGTATTTT.

This chain links TRBV4-2 with TRBJ2-1; no clear D gene. The CDR3 contains 12 residues. V lost 4 bases, J lost 8 bases, and 9 bases lay in between. Germline V gene lookup returns CDR1 LGHNA and CDR2 YNFKEQ. The CDR3 is CASSRVLHEQFF. The CDR3 DNA is TGTGCCAGCAGCCGAGTTCTTCATGAGCAGTTCTTC.

The gene calls are TRBV5-6 and TRBJ1-1, with unresolved D. The CDR3 has 12 residues. Trimming pared 0 bases from V and 7 bases from J, leaving 7 bases between. Germline loops: CDR1 SGHDT, CDR2 YYEEEE. The CDR3 is CASSLDEGEAFF. CDR3 in DNA: TGTGCCAGCAGCTTGGACGAGGGTGAAGCTTTCTTT.

The gene calls are TRBV10-3 and TRBJ2-7; possible D gene TRBD1, 5 bases. CDR1 ENHRY and CDR2 SYGVKD come from the germline V gene. The CDR3 consists of 13 residues. V was shortened by 6 bases and J by 2 bases, with 11 bases between the two germline ends. The CDR3, as DNA: TGTGCCATCAGCAGGGTTTTGACCTACGAGCAGTACTTC. It yields the protein CAISRVLTYEQYF.

About this clone itself: Other DNA sequences in this sample translate to the same CDR3. This sequence joins TRBV7-9 and TRBJ1-4, with 7 positions matching TRBD1. From germline, CDR1 is SEHNR and CDR2 FQNEAQ (reference sequence). Losses at the gene ends were 5 bases for V and 5 bases for J; bases not matched to a gene: 5. The CDR3 has 14 amino acids. CDR3 sequence: CASSPGTENEKLFF. In DNA form, the CDR3 reads TGTGCCAGCAGCCCAGGGACAGAGAATGAAAAACTGTTTTTT.

This clone was recorded many times. The chain joins TRBV5-5 to TRBJ1-5; D is possibly TRBD1 (6 bases). This CDR3 region has 15 residues. Between the trimmed V and J ends, which lost 1 base and 7 bases, there was a span of 15 bases. Germline CDR1 SGHKS, CDR2 YYEKEE (reference sequence). Here the CDR3 reads CASSLSLQGRQPQHF. The CDR3 DNA reads TGTGCCAGCAGCTTGTCTCTACAGGGACGACAGCCCCAGCATTTT.

The chain has TRBV2 and TRBJ2-7; 12 bases agree with TRBD2. The germline V gene has CDR1 SNHLY and CDR2 FYNNEI. Germline trimming cut 7 bases from V and 6 bases from J; bases unmatched to any gene: 7. CDR3 length: 14 amino acids. The CDR3 nucleotides are TGTGCCAGCATCCTAGCGGGGGGGCCCCTCGAGCAGTACTTC. Translating gives CASILAGGPLEQYF.

This sequence joins TRBV11-2 and TRBJ1-1, with D unresolved. The V gene lost 3 bases and the J gene lost 1 base, with 6 bases spanning the gap. Germline CDR1 SGHAT, CDR2 FQNNGV. The CDR3 runs 13 residues. The CDR3 is CASSLEQNTEAFF. The DNA of the CDR3 is TGTGCCAGCAGCTTGGAGCAGAACACTGAAGCTTTCTTT.

V is TRBV7-6 and J is TRBJ2-1; 14 positions agree with TRBD2. The V segment lost 5 bases and the J segment 9 bases; nucleotides outside the gene matches: 15. The CDR3 sequence is 18 residues long. The germline gives CDR1 SGHVS, CDR2 FNYEAQ. CDR3 in DNA: TGTGCCAGCAGCCCCCAGCAAATGACTAGCGGGGGGGCAGGTGAGCAGTTCTTC. Translation gives CASSPQQMTSGGAGEQFF. The whole variable domain, remainder taken from reference TRBV7-6 and TRBJ2-1, is GAGVSQSPRYKVTKRGQDVALRCDPISGHVSLYWYRQALGQGPEFLTYFNYEAQQDKSGLPNDRFSAERPEGSISTLTIQRTEQRDSAMYRCASSPQQMTSGGAGEQFFGPGTRLTVL.

The chain uses TRBV4-1 and TRBJ2-7; 8 bases are shared with TRBD1. In germline, CDR1 is MGHRA, CDR2 YSYEKL. CDR3 length: 18 residues. J was trimmed by 2 bases and V by 7 bases; bases with no gene match: 19. The DNA of the CDR3 is TGCGCCAGCACCCCGGAACCCTTAACAGGGGGTGGAACCTACGAGCAGTACTTC. This codes for CASTPEPLTGGGTYEQYF.

The rearrangement uses TRBV5-1 and TRBJ2-6; D possibly corresponds to TRBD1 (5 bases). V lost 5 bases and J 0 bases, leaving 9 bases between the germline ends. The CDR3 covers 15 residues. Germline V lookup: CDR1 SGHRS, CDR2 YFSETQ. CDR3 amino acids: CASRDTLSGANVLTF. CDR3 sequence (DNA): TGCGCCAGCAGGGACACCCTCTCTGGGGCCAACGTCCTGACTTTC. The variable domain in full, with the rest retrieved from reference TRBV5-1 and TRBJ2-6, is KAGVTQTPRYLIKTRGQQVTLSCSPISGHRSVSWYQQTPGQGLQFLFEYFSETQRNKGNFPGRFSGRQFSNSRSEMNVSTLELGDSALYLCASRDTLSGANVLTFGAGSRLTVL.